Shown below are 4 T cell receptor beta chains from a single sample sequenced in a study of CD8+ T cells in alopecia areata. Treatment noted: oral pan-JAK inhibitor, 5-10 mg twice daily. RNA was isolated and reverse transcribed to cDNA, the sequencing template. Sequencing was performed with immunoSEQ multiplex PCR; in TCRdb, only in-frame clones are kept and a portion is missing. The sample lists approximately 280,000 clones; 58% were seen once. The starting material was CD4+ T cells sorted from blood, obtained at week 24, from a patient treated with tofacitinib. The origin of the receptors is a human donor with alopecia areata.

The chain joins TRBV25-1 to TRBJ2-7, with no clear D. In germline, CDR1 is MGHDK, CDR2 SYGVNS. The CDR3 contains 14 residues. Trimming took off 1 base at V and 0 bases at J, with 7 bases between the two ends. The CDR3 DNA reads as TGTGCCAGCAGTGAATTTGGGAACTCCTACGAGCAGTACTTC. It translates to CASSEFGNSYEQYF.

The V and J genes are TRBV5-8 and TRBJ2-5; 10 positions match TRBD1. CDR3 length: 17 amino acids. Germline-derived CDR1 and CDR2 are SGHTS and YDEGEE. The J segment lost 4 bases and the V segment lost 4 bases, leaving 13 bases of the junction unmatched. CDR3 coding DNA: TGTGCCAGCAGCCCGGGACAGGGGAGCTTTAACCGAGAGACCCAGTACTTC. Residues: CASSPGQGSFNRETQYF.

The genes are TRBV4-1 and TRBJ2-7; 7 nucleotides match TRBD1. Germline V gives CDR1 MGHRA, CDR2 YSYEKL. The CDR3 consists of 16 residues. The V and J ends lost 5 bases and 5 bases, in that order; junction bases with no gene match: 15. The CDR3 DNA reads TGCGCCAGCAGCGGGAATTCCGGGACAGTCCCCAACGAGCAGTACTTC. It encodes CASSGNSGTVPNEQYF.

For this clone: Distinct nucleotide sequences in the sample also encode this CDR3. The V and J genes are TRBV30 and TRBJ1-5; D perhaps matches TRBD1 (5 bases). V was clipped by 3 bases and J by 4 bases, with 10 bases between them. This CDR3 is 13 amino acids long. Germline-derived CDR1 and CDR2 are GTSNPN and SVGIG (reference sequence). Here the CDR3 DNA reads TGTGCCTGGAGCCCGGGGGGGAATCAGCCCCAGCATTTT. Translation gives CAWSPGGNQPQHF.